This T cell receptor beta chain was identified during a study of naive and memory T cell subsets. Four PCR rounds used nested alpha and beta constant region primers plus the SP2 primer. Alpha and beta constant region primers primed reverse transcription for blood and skin samples. TCRdb fed the 5' RACE reads into MiXCR, producing one record per CDR3 protein. The sample lists approximately 30,000 distinct CDR3 sequences, 16% occurring once. There are 16 residues in the CDR3. The germline V gene has CDR1 SGHTA and CDR2 FQGNSA. The V gene end was trimmed by 5 bases and the J gene end by 2 bases; junction bases not matched to a gene: 11. There are a few counts of this clonotype. Antigen: not known. Study findings and constraints: The RNA method is potentially sensitive to activation and differentiation changes.

The library had UMIs added by 3' ligation of an oligonucleotide to TCR cDNA. Whole blood, roughly 2.4 ml, came from adult healthy volunteers. Cells were not sorted; total RNA input targeted roughly 1 to 1000 ng. This chain links TRBV7-2 with TRBJ1-2, with TRBD1 identical over 7 bases. The receptor comes from a female donor in good health. CDR3 sequence reads: CASSPATGRRNYGYTF. DNA for the CDR3: TGTGCCAGCAGCCCTGCGACAGGGAGAAGGAACTATGGCTACACCTTC.